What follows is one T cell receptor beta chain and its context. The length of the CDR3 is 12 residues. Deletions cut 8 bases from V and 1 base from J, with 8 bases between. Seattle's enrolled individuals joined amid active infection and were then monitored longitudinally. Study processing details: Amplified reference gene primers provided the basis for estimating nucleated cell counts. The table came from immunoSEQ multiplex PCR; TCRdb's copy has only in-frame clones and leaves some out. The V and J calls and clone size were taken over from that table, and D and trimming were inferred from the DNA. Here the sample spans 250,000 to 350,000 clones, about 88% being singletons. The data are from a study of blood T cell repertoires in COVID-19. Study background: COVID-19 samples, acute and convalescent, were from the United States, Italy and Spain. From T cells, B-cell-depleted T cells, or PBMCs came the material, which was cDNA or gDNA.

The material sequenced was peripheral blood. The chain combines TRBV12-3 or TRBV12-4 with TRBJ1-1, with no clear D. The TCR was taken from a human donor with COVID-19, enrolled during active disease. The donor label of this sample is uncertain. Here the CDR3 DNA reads TGTGCCAGCTGCTCAGGGAACACTGAAGCTTTCTTT. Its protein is CASCSGNTEAFF.